The subject of this entry is one TCR beta chain. Its cognate antigen is unknown. Time point described: sample taken at primary tumor resection. Donation came from 70 or so patients with untreated early-stage non-small cell lung cancer. This sample is part of a study of spatial heterogeneity in lung cancer. Study-wide background: TCR and UMI combinations that were unique each appeared, on average, more than ten times in raw reads.

Study-level points and caveats: For expanded intratumoral alpha and beta TCRs, counts tracked tumor mutation counts. Counts of ubiquitous and regional expanded TCRs tracked ubiquitous and regional nonsynonymous mutations, respectively.

The germline gives CDR1 SGHTA, CDR2 FQGNSA. Trimming pared 1 base from V and 0 bases from J, leaving 10 bases between. The CDR3 extends over 15 amino acids. Every TCR cDNA molecule bore a unique molecular identifier. MiXCR, run by TCRdb on the 5' RACE reads, gives a single entry per CDR3 protein. The sample has several thousand distinct CDR3 sequences; 8.4% are singletons. This clonotype originated in a female donor with early-stage non-small cell lung cancer. V is TRBV7-2 and J is TRBJ2-7; D assignment may be TRBD1 or TRBD2 (5 bases each). The material was lung tumor tissue, obtained at surgery. The CDR3 reads CASSLGRDLSYEQYF. The CDR3 coding sequence is TGTGCCAGCAGCTTAGGCAGGGACCTCTCCTACGAGCAGTACTTC. Together with reference TRBV7-2 and TRBJ2-7, the CDR3 gives the full variable domain: GAGVSQSPSNKVTEKGKDVELRCDPISGHTALYWYRQSLGQGLEFLIYFQGNSAPDKSGLPSDRFSAERTGGSVSTLTIQRTQQEDSAVYLCASSLGRDLSYEQYFGPGTRLTVT.